This entry is about one T cell receptor (beta chain). The CDR3 has 14 residues. Germline values: CDR1 DFQATT, CDR2 SNEGSKA (reference sequence). V gave up 6 bases and J gave up 2 bases, with 14 bases separating them. TCRdb used MiXCR to reprocess the 5' RACE reads, holding one entry per CDR3 protein. The sample holds about 360,000 distinct CDR3 sequences, under 7.5% seen once. The data stem from a study of T cells after yellow fever vaccination. The chain uses TRBV20-1 and TRBJ2-1, with a tentative D call TRBD2 (6 bases). This specimen was PBMCs, taken 5 days after the yellow fever booster vaccination. This clonotype was sampled from a man aged 25-45 years who received the YFV17D yellow fever vaccine. DNA for the CDR3: TGCAGTGCAGGGGCGGGACGTCCCTACAATGAGCAGTTCTTC. Translated: CSAGAGRPYNEQFF.